These 10 T cell receptor beta chains came from one sample sequenced in a study of blood T cell repertoires in COVID-19. Generated by immunoSEQ multiplex PCR, the TCRdb table keeps only in-frame clones and is missing some. The data show approximately 250,000 clones, 65% to 90% seen once. The sample consisted of peripheral blood. These receptor sequences come from a man between 45 and 60 years old with COVID-19, enrolled during active disease.

The J gene is TRBJ2-7, the V gene TRBV29-1, with 10 bases aligning to TRBD1. The V and J ends lost 6 bases and 1 base, in that order; junction bases with no gene match: 9. Germline V lookup: CDR1 SQVTM, CDR2 ANQGSEA. CDR3 length equals 15 residues. The CDR3 reads CSVDASGQGSYEQYF. In nucleotides, the CDR3 is TGCAGCGTCGACGCATCGGGACAGGGGTCCTACGAGCAGTACTTC.

V usage is TRBV13 and J usage is TRBJ2-3; TRBD2 aligns across 9 bases. The CDR3 extends over 18 amino acids. The V segment lost 1 base and the J segment 5 bases; nucleotides outside the gene matches: 13. Per the germline V gene, CDR1 is PRHDT and CDR2 is FYEKMQ (reference sequence). CDR3 coding DNA: TGTGCCAGCAGCTTAGAGGGACTAGCAGACGGCCGGGGAGATACGCAGTATTTT. Protein: CASSLEGLADGRGDTQYF.

The CDR3 reads CASSFGQSRAQYF. Here the CDR3 DNA reads TGTGCCAGCAGCTTTGGACAGTCTCGGGCCCAGTACTTC. This sequence joins TRBV5-4 and TRBJ2-5, with D perhaps TRBD1 (6 bases). Looked up from germline, CDR1 is SGHNT and CDR2 is YYREEE (reference sequence). The ends were cut back, 2 bases at V and 9 bases at J, with 14 bases in the middle. The length of the CDR3 is 13 residues.

This clone was seen only a few times. This chain connects TRBV3-1 (or the pseudogene TRBV3-2) to TRBJ1-2, with TRBD1 matching 8 bases. Looked up from germline, CDR1 is LGHDT and CDR2 is YNNKEL (reference sequence). J lost 4 bases, V lost 4 bases, and 5 bases had no gene match. The length of the CDR3 is 14 residues. CDR3 sequence: CASSLSGQGYGYTF. Written as DNA, the CDR3 is TGTGCCAGCAGCCTTTCTGGACAGGGCTATGGCTACACCTTC.

This chain uses TRBV5-6 with TRBJ1-2, with 10 positions matching TRBD1. The V gene's germline CDR1 is SGHDT and CDR2 YYEEEE. Trimming took 5 bases from V and 5 from J; bases not matched to a gene: 6. This CDR3 is 14 amino acids long. The CDR3: CASRMTGGSYGYTF. The CDR3 DNA is TGTGCCAGCAGGATGACAGGGGGCTCTTATGGCTACACCTTC.

This chain connects TRBV9 to TRBJ1-2; no clear D gene. Trimming took off 3 bases at V and 6 bases at J, with 6 bases between the two ends. Germline CDR1 is SGDLS and CDR2 is YYNGEE. This CDR3 spans 11 amino acids. DNA of the CDR3: TGTGCCAGCAGCGGAGACAATGGCTACACCTTC. Translation: CASSGDNGYTF.

The chain carries TRBV28 and TRBJ2-7; 7 bases agree with TRBD1. Germline V CDR1 and CDR2: MDHEN, SYDVKM. Trimming removed 7 bases from V and 1 base from J; junction bases left unmatched: 4. The CDR3 spans 13 residues. CDR3 sequence: CASTPGQSYEQYF. The CDR3 DNA reads as TGTGCCAGCACTCCGGGACAGTCCTACGAGCAGTACTTC.

CDR3 sequence reads: CASSVGWGEETQYF. DNA for the CDR3: TGTGCCAGCAGCGTAGGGTGGGGAGAAGAGACCCAGTACTTC. This chain uses TRBV9 with TRBJ2-5, with D possibly TRBD2 on 5 matching bases. CDR1 and CDR2 from the germline V gene are SGDLS and YYNGEE. The V end was cut by 0 bases, the J end by 3 bases, with 9 bases between. The CDR3 is 14 amino acids.

This clone was observed a few times. The chain couples TRBV9 to TRBJ1-5; 7 bases are shared with TRBD1. Trimming took 0 bases from V and 9 from J; bases not matched to a gene: 6. CDR3 length equals 14 residues. Germline lookup yields CDR1 SGDLS and CDR2 YYNGEE. The CDR3 DNA sequence: TGTGCCAGCAGCGTAGGGGACAGAGGTTGGCCCCAGCATTTT. Translated, it gives CASSVGDRGWPQHF.

This sequence joins TRBV9 and TRBJ1-4; 9 nucleotides line up with TRBD1. Trimming cost V 1 base and J 6 bases; bases outside gene matches: 4. Germline V gene lookup returns CDR1 SGDLS and CDR2 YYNGEE. The CDR3 spans 15 residues. CDR3 region: CASSVFGQGYEKLFF. As DNA, the CDR3 is TGTGCCAGCAGCGTATTTGGACAGGGGTATGAAAAACTGTTTTTT. Full variable domain (missing parts from reference TRBV9 and TRBJ1-4): DSGVTQTPKHLITATGQRVTLRCSPRSGDLSVYWYQQSLDQGLQFLIQYYNGEERAKGNILERFSAQQFPDLHSELNLSSLELGDSALYFCASSVFGQGYEKLFFGSGTQLSVL.